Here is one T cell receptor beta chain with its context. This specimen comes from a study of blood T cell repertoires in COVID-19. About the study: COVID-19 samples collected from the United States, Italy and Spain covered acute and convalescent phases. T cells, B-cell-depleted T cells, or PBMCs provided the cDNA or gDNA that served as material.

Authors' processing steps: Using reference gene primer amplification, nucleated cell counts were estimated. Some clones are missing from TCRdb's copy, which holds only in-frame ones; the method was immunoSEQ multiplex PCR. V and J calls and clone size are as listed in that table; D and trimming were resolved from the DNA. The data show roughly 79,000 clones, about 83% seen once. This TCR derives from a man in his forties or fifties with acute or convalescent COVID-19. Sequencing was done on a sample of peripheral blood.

The CDR3 is CASRAIQKDRPANYGYTF. The DNA of the CDR3 is TGTGCCAGCAGGGCGATACAAAAAGACAGGCCAGCTAACTATGGCTACACCTTC. This chain joins TRBV28 and TRBJ1-2, with a tentative D call TRBD1 (6 bases). This CDR3 contains 18 residues. V was clipped by 6 bases and J by 0 bases, with 23 bases between them. Germline V CDR1 and CDR2: MDHEN, SYDVKM.